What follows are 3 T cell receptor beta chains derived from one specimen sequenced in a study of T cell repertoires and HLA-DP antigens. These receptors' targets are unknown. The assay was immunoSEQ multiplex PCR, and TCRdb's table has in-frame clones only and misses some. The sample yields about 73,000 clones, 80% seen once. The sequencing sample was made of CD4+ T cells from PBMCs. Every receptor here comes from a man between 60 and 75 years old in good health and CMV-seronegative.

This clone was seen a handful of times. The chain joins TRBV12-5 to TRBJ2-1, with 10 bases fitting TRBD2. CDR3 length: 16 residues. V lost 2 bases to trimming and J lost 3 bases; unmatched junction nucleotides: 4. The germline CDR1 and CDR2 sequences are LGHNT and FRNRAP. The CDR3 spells CASGLTRLAGYNEQFF. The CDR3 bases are TGTGCTAGTGGTTTGACACGACTAGCGGGCTACAATGAGCAGTTCTTC.

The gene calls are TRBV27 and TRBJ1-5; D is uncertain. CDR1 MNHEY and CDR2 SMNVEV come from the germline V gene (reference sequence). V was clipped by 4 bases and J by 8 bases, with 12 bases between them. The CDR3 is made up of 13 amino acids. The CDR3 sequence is CASSWKGREPQHF. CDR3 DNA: TGTGCCAGCAGTTGGAAGGGTAGGGAGCCCCAGCATTTT.

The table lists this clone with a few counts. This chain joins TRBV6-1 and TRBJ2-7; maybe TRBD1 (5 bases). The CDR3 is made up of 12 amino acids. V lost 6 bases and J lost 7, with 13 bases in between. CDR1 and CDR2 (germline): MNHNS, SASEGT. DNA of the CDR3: TGTGCCAGCAGAGGGGATCGGTGGGAGCAGTACGTC. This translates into CASRGDRWEQYV.